This T cell receptor beta chain was sequenced for a study of T-cell memory formation after mild COVID-19. In TCRdb, the 5' RACE reads were re-called with MiXCR into one record per CDR3 protein. The profile covers 550,000 to 650,000 distinct CDR3 sequences, with 17% appearing a single time and roughly 8.2% taken by the ten largest. CDR1 is LGHNT and CDR2 is FRNRAP in the germline V gene. The V end lost 1 base, the J end lost 0 bases, and 9 bases lay between the germline ends. The CDR3 runs to 15 residues. This clonotype was observed a few times. V and J are TRBV12-5 and TRBJ1-2; TRBD1 might be the D (6 bases). Source material: PBMCs or a T cell subset sorted from them (not recorded which). The clonotype was recovered from an adult woman who had mild COVID-19 (a few samples of this study predate the infection). Cell type and time point are not known. The CDR3 nucleotides read TGTGCTAGTGGTTTGGACAGGGCTTCTAACTATGGCTACACCTTC. Its translation: CASGLDRASNYGYTF.